These T cell receptor beta chains were read from a single sample in a study of blood T cell repertoires in COVID-19. TCRdb's table, derived via immunoSEQ multiplex PCR, lists solely in-frame clones and lacks some. The sample lists roughly 280,000 clones, around nine tenths occurring once. The sequenced material came from PBMCs or T cells enriched from blood (not recorded which). Receptor source: a woman in her sixties or seventies who had recovered from COVID-19. Each CDR3 is given with its conserved first and last residue. A D gene is named only where the DNA matches it firmly. A clone size is listed for some rows: how often the clone was seen (once, few, many), or a class if it is expanded.

TRBD1 | TRBJ1-3 | once | TRBV15 | TGTGCCACCAGCAGGGGAATTGGGACAGGCTTTGGAAACACCATATATTTT | CATSRGIGTGFGNTIYF
- | TRBJ1-5 | - | TRBV7-2 | TGTGCCAGCAGCTATTCGGGAATCACGCCCCAGCATTTT | CASSYSGITPQHF
- | TRBJ1-3 | - | TRBV6-5 | TGTGCCAGCAGGGAGACCTCTGGAAACACCATATATTTT | CASRETSGNTIYF
- | TRBJ1-1 | - | TRBV19 | TGTGCCAGTAGTATAGGGGGCCAGGTCGCTGAAGCTTTCTTT | CASSIGGQVAEAFF
TRBD2 | TRBJ2-7 | - | TRBV24-1 | TGTGCCACCAGTGATCCTAGCGGGAGGGAGTACGAGCAGTACTTC | CATSDPSGREYEQYF
- | TRBJ2-5 | - | TRBV11-2 | TGTGCCAGCAGCTTAGTGGTAGTCGCAGGGGGGGAGACCCAGTACTTC | CASSLVVVAGGETQYF
TRBD1 | TRBJ2-7 | - | TRBV18 | TGTGCCAGCTCACCCGGACCGGGACAGGGGATCCTAGCCTACGAGCAGTACTTC | CASSPGPGQGILAYEQYF
- | TRBJ2-7 | - | TRBV27 | TGTGCCAGCAGCAAAGGGAGGCAGTACTGGCAGTACTTC | CASSKGRQYWQYF
- | TRBJ2-3 | - | TRBV9 | TGTGCCAGCAGCCTCAGGGGAGCGGGGAGCACAGATACGCAGTATTTT | CASSLRGAGSTDTQYF
TRBD1 | TRBJ1-1 | few | TRBV5-8 | TGTGCCAGCAGCTTGAACAGGGGGACATCGAACACTGAAGCTTTCTTT | CASSLNRGTSNTEAFF
- | TRBJ2-5 | once | TRBV5-1 | TGCGCCAGCAGCTTGGTTCAGGGTAAAGAGACCCAGTACTTC | CASSLVQGKETQYF
- | TRBJ1-1 | - | TRBV27 | TGTGCCAGCAGTCGGGGGAGCACTGAAGCTTTCTTT | CASSRGSTEAFF
- | TRBJ1-2 | - | TRBV7-8 | TGTGCCAGCAGCCGAACAAGTAACTATGGCTACACCTTC | CASSRTSNYGYTF
- | TRBJ2-5 | - | TRBV5-5 | TGTGCCAGCAGCTTGGGGCAGGTCCAAGAGACCCAGTACTTC | CASSLGQVQETQYF
- | TRBJ1-5 | - | TRBV24-1 | TGTGCCACCAGTGATTTGAAAGGGGTCGGACAGCCCCAGCATTTT | CATSDLKGVGQPQHF
- | TRBJ1-1 | - | TRBV18 | TGTGCCAGCTCACCACCGCCGTATGGCCGGTATGAGGGTTACACTGAAGCTTTCTTT | CASSPPPYGRYEGYTEAFF
- | TRBJ1-2 | - | TRBV9 | TGTGCCAGCAGCGTGGGGAGGGGGTATGGCTACACCTTC | CASSVGRGYGYTF
- | TRBJ1-1 | - | TRBV3-1/TRBV3-2 | TGTGCCAGCAGCCAAGATCAGGCGGGACTTCTCTTCTTT | CASSQDQAGLLFF
TRBD2 | TRBJ2-2 | - | TRBV6-5 | TGTGCCAGCAGGTTGGGACTAGTGACCACCGGGGAGCTGTTTTTT | CASRLGLVTTGELFF
TRBD2 | TRBJ2-7 | - | TRBV3-1/TRBV3-2 | TGTGCCAGCAGCCAACCGGGACTAGCGGGGGCCGAGCAGTACTTC | CASSQPGLAGAEQYF
- | TRBJ1-2 | - | TRBV27 | TGTGCCAGCAGTCCAAACCCTTGGACAGCCAACTATGGCTACACCTTC | CASSPNPWTANYGYTF